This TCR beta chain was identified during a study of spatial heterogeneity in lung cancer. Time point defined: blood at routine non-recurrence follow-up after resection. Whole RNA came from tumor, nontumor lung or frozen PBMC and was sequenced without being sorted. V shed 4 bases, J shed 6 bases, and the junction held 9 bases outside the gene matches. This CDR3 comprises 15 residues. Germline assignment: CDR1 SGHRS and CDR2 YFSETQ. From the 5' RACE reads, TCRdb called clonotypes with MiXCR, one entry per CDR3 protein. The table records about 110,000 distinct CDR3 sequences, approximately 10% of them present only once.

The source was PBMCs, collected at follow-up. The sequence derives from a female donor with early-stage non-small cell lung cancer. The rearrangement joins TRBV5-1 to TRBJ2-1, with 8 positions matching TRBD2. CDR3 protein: CASSPSGSLANEQFF. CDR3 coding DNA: TGCGCCAGCAGCCCGAGCGGGAGTTTAGCCAATGAGCAGTTCTTC.